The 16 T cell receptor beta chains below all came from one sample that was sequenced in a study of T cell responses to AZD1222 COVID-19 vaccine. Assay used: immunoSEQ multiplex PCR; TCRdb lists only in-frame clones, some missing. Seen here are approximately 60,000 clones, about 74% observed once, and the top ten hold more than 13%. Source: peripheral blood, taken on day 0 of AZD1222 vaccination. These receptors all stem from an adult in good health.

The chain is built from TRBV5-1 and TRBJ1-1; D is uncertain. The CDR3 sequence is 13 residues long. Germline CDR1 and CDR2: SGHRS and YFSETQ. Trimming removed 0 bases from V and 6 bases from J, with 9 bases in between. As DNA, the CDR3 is TGCGCCAGCAGCTTGGGTGGGGTTGCTGAAGCTTTCTTT. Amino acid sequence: CASSLGGVAEAFF.

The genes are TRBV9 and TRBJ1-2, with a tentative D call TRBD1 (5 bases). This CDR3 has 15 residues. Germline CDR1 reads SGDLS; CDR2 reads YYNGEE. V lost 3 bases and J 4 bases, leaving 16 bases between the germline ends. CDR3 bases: TGTGCCAGCAGCGCCTCCACGGGACGGGGCTATGGCTACACCTTC. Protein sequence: CASSASTGRGYGYTF.

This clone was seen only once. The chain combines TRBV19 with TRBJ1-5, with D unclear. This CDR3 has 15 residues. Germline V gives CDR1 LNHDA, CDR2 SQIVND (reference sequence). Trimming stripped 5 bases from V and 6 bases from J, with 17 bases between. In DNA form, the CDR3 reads TGTGCCAGTAGTGTCGGACCCAATGGGGTTCAGCCCCAGCATTTT. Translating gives CASSVGPNGVQPQHF.

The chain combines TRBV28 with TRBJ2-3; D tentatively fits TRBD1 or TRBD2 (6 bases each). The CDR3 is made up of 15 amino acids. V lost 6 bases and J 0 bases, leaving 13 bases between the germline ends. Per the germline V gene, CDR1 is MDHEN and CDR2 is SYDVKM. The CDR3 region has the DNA TGTGCCAGCAGCCTAGGGGGGACTAGCACAGATACGCAGTATTTT. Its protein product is CASSLGGTSTDTQYF. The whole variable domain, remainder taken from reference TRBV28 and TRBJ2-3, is DVKVTQSSRYLVKRTGEKVFLECVQDMDHENMFWYRQDPGLGLRLIYFSYDVKMKEKGDIPEGYSVSREKKERFSLILESASTNQTSMYLCASSLGGTSTDTQYFGPGTRLTVL.

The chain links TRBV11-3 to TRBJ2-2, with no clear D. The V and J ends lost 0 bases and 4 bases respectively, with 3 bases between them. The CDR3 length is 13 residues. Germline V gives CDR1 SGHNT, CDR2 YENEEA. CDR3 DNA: TGTGCCAGCAGCTTAGATACCACCGGGGAGCTGTTTTTT. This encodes CASSLDTTGELFF.

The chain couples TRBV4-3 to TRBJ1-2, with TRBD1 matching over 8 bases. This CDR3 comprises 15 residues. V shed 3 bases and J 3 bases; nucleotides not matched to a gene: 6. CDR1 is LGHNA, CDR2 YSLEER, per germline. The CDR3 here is CASSQGQENYYGYTF. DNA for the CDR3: TGCGCCAGCAGCCAGGGACAGGAGAATTACTATGGCTACACCTTC.

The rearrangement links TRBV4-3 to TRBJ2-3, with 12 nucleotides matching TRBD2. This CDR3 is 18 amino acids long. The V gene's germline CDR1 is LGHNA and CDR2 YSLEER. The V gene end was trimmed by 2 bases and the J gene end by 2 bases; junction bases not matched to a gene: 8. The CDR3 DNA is TGCGCCAGCAGCCAACTTGGACTAGCGGGGACTACCACAGATACGCAGTATTTT. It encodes CASSQLGLAGTTTDTQYF.

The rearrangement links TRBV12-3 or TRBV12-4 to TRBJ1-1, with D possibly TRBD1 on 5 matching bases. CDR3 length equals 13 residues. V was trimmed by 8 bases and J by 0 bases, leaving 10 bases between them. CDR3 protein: CASSGLLNTEAFF. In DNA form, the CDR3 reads TGTGCCAGCTCGGGACTCCTGAACACTGAAGCTTTCTTT.

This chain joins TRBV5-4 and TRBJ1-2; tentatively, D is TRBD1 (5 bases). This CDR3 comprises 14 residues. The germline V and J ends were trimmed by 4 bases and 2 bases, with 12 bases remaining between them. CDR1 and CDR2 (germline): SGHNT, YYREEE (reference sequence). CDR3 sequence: CASSPQAGNYGYTF. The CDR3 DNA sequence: TGTGCCAGCAGCCCACAAGCAGGGAACTATGGCTACACCTTC.

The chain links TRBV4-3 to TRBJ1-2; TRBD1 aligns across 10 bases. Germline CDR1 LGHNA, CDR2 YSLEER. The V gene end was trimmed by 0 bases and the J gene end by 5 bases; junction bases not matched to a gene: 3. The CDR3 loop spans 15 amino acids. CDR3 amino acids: CASSQDSGQGYGYTF. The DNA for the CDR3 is TGCGCCAGCAGCCAAGATTCGGGACAGGGGTATGGCTACACCTTC.

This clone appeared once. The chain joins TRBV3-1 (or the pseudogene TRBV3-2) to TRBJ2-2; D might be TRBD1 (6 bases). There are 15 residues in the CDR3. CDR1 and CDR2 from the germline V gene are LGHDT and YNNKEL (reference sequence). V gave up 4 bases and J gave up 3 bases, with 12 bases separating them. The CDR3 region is CASSRRQAHTGELFF. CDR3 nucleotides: TGTGCCAGCAGCCGTCGACAGGCTCACACCGGGGAGCTGTTTTTT.

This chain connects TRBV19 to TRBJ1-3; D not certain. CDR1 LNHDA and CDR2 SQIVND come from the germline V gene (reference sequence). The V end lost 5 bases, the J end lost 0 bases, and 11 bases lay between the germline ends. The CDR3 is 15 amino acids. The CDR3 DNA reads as TGTGCCAGTAGTGAAACGGCCTTCTCTGGAAACACCATATATTTT. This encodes CASSETAFSGNTIYF.

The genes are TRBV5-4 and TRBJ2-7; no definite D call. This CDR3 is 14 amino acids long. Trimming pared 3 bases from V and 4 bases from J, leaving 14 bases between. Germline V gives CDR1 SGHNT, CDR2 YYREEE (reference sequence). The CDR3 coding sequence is TGTGCCAGCAGCTCGGGTCTCCTCCAATACGAGCAGTACTTC. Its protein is CASSSGLLQYEQYF.

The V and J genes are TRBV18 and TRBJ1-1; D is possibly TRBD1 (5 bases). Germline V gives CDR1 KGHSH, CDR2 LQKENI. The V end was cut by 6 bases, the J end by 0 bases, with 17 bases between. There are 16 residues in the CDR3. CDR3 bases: TGTGCCAGCTCGGGGGGTCCGCAGAACATGAACACTGAAGCTTTCTTT. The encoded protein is CASSGGPQNMNTEAFF.

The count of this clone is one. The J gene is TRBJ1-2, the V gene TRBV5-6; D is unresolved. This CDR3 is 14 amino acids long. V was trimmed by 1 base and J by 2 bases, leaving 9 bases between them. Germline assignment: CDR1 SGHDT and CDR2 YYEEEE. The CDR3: CASSLSFGNYGYTF. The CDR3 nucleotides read TGTGCCAGCAGCTTGTCTTTCGGGAACTATGGCTACACCTTC.

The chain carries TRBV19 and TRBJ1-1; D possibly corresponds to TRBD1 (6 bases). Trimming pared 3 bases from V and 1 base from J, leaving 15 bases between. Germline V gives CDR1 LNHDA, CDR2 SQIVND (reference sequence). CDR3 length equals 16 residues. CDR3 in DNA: TGTGCCAGTAGTATCCCAGGGGTGGGATCGAACACTGAAGCTTTCTTT. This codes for CASSIPGVGSNTEAFF.